The 27 T cell receptor beta chains below were found in one sample sequenced in a study of T-cell memory formation after mild COVID-19. TCRdb reanalysed the 5' RACE reads using MiXCR and keeps one entry per CDR3 protein. The sample contains about 200,000 distinct CDR3 sequences, around 8.8% of which appear only once. The sample taken for sequencing was PBMCs or a T cell subset sorted from them (not recorded which). These TCRs come from a man between 18 and 35 years old who had mild COVID-19 (a few samples of this study predate the infection). Cell type and time point are not known.

Comment on this clonotype: The limits of the CDR3 on the DNA are not certain, so only TCRdb's listed CDR3 is given. This sequence joins TRBV4-1 and TRBJ2-7; the table assigns TRBD1, which was not confirmed against the DNA. The CDR3 numbers 15 amino acids, ends counted. Per germline, CDR1 MGHRA and CDR2 YSYEKL. The CDR3 reads CASSTFGAFSYEQYV.

This clonotype was recorded many times. The rearrangement uses TRBV27 and TRBJ2-7; 8 bases agree with TRBD2. Germline V CDR1 and CDR2: MNHEY, SMNVEV (reference sequence). The CDR3 sequence is 14 residues long. Trimming at V came to 4 bases and at J to 0 bases, leaving 2 bases not matched to a gene. CDR3: CASSSRGGSYEQYF. The DNA of the CDR3 is TGTGCCAGCAGTTCACGGGGGGGCTCCTACGAGCAGTACTTC.

The rearrangement uses TRBV12-3 or TRBV12-4 and TRBJ1-5; 9 bases map to TRBD1. V lost 6 bases, J lost 0 bases, and 3 bases stayed unmatched. The CDR3 spans 15 residues. The CDR3 region is CASRMTGGSNQPQHF. CDR3 DNA sequence: TGTGCCAGCAGAATGACAGGGGGTAGCAATCAGCCCCAGCATTTT.

A few counts support this clonotype. The chain employs TRBV7-9 and TRBJ2-3; D unresolved. Germline lookup yields CDR1 SEHNR and CDR2 FQNEAQ (reference sequence). V lost 5 bases, J lost 5 bases, and 8 bases lay in between. The CDR3 totals 12 residues. CDR3 residues: CASSPLGDTQYF. The CDR3 nucleotides read TGTGCCAGCAGCCCCTTGGGAGATACGCAGTATTTT.

This clonotype came up many times. V usage is TRBV7-9 and J usage is TRBJ2-1, with D possibly being TRBD1 (6 bases). Germline V gene data show CDR1 as SEHNR and CDR2 as FQNEAQ (reference sequence). Trimming removed 5 bases from V and 10 bases from J, with 18 bases in between. The CDR3 length is 14 residues. The CDR3 here is CASSPSKGVGEQFF. In DNA form, the CDR3 reads TGTGCCAGCAGCCCAAGCAAGGGGGTTGGCGAGCAGTTCTTC.

The rearrangement joins TRBV7-2 to TRBJ1-2; D may be TRBD1 (6 bases). V was shortened by 1 base and J by 3 bases, with 9 bases between the two germline ends. Germline CDR1 reads SGHTA; CDR2 reads FQGNSA. This CDR3 region has 14 residues. The CDR3 nucleotides read TGTGCCAGCAGCTTAGAGGACAGATACTATGGCTACACCTTC. This codes for CASSLEDRYYGYTF.

This chain uses TRBV13 with TRBJ1-2; D gene uncertain. Germline CDR1 and CDR2: PRHDT and FYEKMQ (reference sequence). Trimming left V 5 bases short and J 2 bases short, with 15 bases between. The CDR3 loop spans 15 amino acids. The CDR3 reads CASSPRLVRNYGYTF. The CDR3, as DNA: TGTGCCAGCAGCCCCCGCCTTGTCAGGAACTATGGCTACACCTTC.

This clonotype appeared many times. This chain joins TRBV2 and TRBJ2-1, with D uncertain. Per the germline V gene, CDR1 is SNHLY and CDR2 is FYNNEI. The CDR3 totals 10 residues. Trimming removed 6 bases from V and 10 bases from J, with 7 bases in between. The CDR3 sequence is CASRFREQFF. The CDR3 DNA reads as TGTGCCAGCAGATTTAGGGAGCAGTTCTTC.

The chain links TRBV12-3 or TRBV12-4 to TRBJ2-3; 7 bases fit TRBD1. The CDR3 runs to 13 residues. V shed 7 bases and J 7 bases; nucleotides not matched to a gene: 8. CDR3 residues: CASTLRGLYTQYF. In nucleotides, the CDR3 is TGTGCCAGCACCCTGAGGGGGCTATATACGCAGTATTTT.

This clonotype was recorded at least ten times. The chain combines TRBV4-3 with TRBJ2-7; either TRBD1 or TRBD2 may supply D (6 bases each). Trimming took 4 bases from V and 2 from J, leaving 15 bases between them. Germline V gene lookup returns CDR1 LGHNA and CDR2 YSLEER. The CDR3 is 15 amino acids. The CDR3: CASSLDRGAPYEQYF. Written as DNA, the CDR3 is TGCGCCAGCAGCCTAGATAGGGGGGCGCCCTACGAGCAGTACTTC.

The genes are TRBV7-2 and TRBJ1-6; no firm D call. Trimming shortened V by 2 bases and J by 13 bases, and 9 bases separated the two germline ends. This CDR3 comprises 12 residues. CDR1 and CDR2 (germline): SGHTA, FQGNSA. CDR3 DNA sequence: TGTGCCAGCAGCTTACAGATCTGGCCCCTCCACTTT. This translates into CASSLQIWPLHF.

The rearrangement joins TRBV6-5 to TRBJ2-1, with 12 bases matching TRBD2. This CDR3 region has 16 residues. With V trimmed by 6 bases and J by 5 bases, 8 bases remained unmatched. Germline V gene sequence: CDR1 MNHEY, CDR2 SVGAGI. For the CDR3, the DNA is TGTGCCAGCAGAAGGACTAGCGGGGTTTCCCACAATGAGCAGTTCTTC. Its protein product is CASRRTSGVSHNEQFF.

This clonotype was counted a few times. This chain links TRBV20-1 with TRBJ2-3; possible D gene TRBD2, 5 bases. This CDR3 has 13 amino acids. CDR1 DFQATT and CDR2 SNEGSKA come from the germline V gene (reference sequence). In DNA, the CDR3 is TGCACTGGGTTAGCGCCAAGCACAGATACGCAGTATTTT. Protein product: CTGLAPSTDTQYF.

The chain's CDR3 is CATRDSSNTGELFF. The CDR3 DNA sequence: TGTGCCACCCGGGACAGCTCGAACACCGGGGAGCTGTTTTTT. The J gene is TRBJ2-2, the V gene TRBV6-6; TRBD1 matches at 7 bases. The CDR3 loop spans 14 amino acids. The germline V gene encodes CDR1 MNHNY and CDR2 SVGAGI (reference sequence). The ends lost 10 bases at V and 0 bases at J; junction bases unmatched: 5.

The rearrangement uses TRBV12-3 or TRBV12-4 and TRBJ2-2; 7 bases fit TRBD1. The trim removed 3 bases at V and 6 bases at J, leaving 4 bases unmatched. The CDR3 consists of 14 residues. The CDR3 DNA is TGTGCCAGCAGTTTCGTAGGGGGCGCCGGGGAGCTGTTTTTT. This encodes CASSFVGGAGELFF.

The rearrangement joins TRBV5-6 to TRBJ2-1; 10 positions match TRBD2. There are 15 residues in the CDR3. Losses at the gene ends were 4 bases for V and 2 bases for J; bases not matched to a gene: 3. Germline V CDR1 and CDR2: SGHDT, YYEEEE. CDR3 sequence: CASSGGTSAYNEQFF. The DNA for the CDR3 is TGTGCCAGCAGCGGCGGGACTAGCGCCTACAATGAGCAGTTCTTC. Complete variable domain (other parts from reference TRBV5-6 and TRBJ2-1): DAGVTQSPTHLIKTRGQQVTLRCSPKSGHDTVSWYQQALGQGPQFIFQYYEEEERQRGNFPDRFSGHQFPNYSSELNVNALLLGDSALYLCASSGGTSAYNEQFFGPGTRLTVL.

This clonotype was counted at least ten times. The chain combines TRBV5-1 with TRBJ2-5; D tentatively reads TRBD1 or TRBD2 (5 bases each). This CDR3 comprises 16 residues. Germline assignment: CDR1 SGHRS and CDR2 YFSETQ. V was pared by 4 bases and J by 1 base, with 17 bases between. CDR3 in DNA: TGCGCCAGCAGCACCCCCGGGGCAGTTTCCCAAGAGACCCAGTACTTC. It codes for CASSTPGAVSQETQYF.

This clonotype was observed a handful of times. V is TRBV6-1 and J is TRBJ2-7, with D maybe TRBD1 (6 bases). Germline loops: CDR1 MNHNS, CDR2 SASEGT. The CDR3 runs 16 residues. V gave up 4 bases and J gave up 0 bases, with 16 bases separating them. The CDR3 DNA follows: TGTGCCAGCAGTGGACAGGTGGGGCGACTCTCCTACGAGCAGTACTTC. It is translated as CASSGQVGRLSYEQYF.

The chain is built from TRBV7-6 and TRBJ2-1; weak D call: TRBD2 (5 bases). Trimming shortened V by 2 bases and J by 0 bases, and 17 bases separated the two germline ends. Per germline, CDR1 SGHVS and CDR2 FNYEAQ. The CDR3 spans 18 residues. CDR3 nucleotide sequence: TGTGCCAGCAGCTTAACCGGCGGAGCGGAGAGCTCCTACAATGAGCAGTTCTTC. Amino acids: CASSLTGGAESSYNEQFF.

This clonotype was observed many times. V is TRBV5-1 and J is TRBJ2-4, with D perhaps TRBD1 (5 bases). The CDR3 contains 16 residues. The germline gives CDR1 SGHRS, CDR2 YFSETQ. Trimming removed 0 bases from V and 0 bases from J, with 10 bases in between. The CDR3 DNA is TGCGCCAGCAGCTTGGAGGGGCGACTAGCCAAAAACATTCAGTACTTC. This codes for CASSLEGRLAKNIQYF.

This rearrangement joins TRBV3-1 to TRBJ2-5; 11 bases agree with TRBD2. V trimming: 4 bases; J trimming: 9 bases; junction bases outside the gene matches: 1. CDR1 and CDR2 from the germline V gene are LGHDT and YNNKEL (reference sequence). The CDR3 covers 12 residues. The CDR3 nucleotides read TGTGCCAGCAGCCTAGCGGGGGGGGCCCAGTACTTC. Its protein product is CASSLAGGAQYF.

Only a few counts were recorded for this clonotype. The chain combines TRBV5-4 with TRBJ2-3; possibly TRBD2 for D (6 bases). The CDR3 loop spans 14 amino acids. V was trimmed by 5 bases and J by 5 bases, leaving 15 bases between them. Looked up from germline, CDR1 is SGHNT and CDR2 is YYREEE (reference sequence). The CDR3 region is CASRVPGREDTQYF. The CDR3 nucleotides read TGTGCCAGCAGGGTTCCGGGGCGGGAAGATACGCAGTATTTT. Full variable domain (rest looked up from reference TRBV5-4 and TRBJ2-3): ETGVTQSPTHLIKTRGQQVTLRCSSQSGHNTVSWYQQALGQGPQFIFQYYREEENGRGNFPPRFSGLQFPNYSSELNVNALELDDSALYLCASRVPGREDTQYFGPGTRLTVL.

This clonotype was seen a handful of times. The chain is built from TRBV20-1 and TRBJ1-6; possible D gene TRBD1, 6 bases. The CDR3 sequence is 18 residues long. V was pared by 0 bases and J by 1 base, with 16 bases between. Germline CDR1 is DFQATT and CDR2 is SNEGSKA (reference sequence). As DNA, the CDR3 is TGCAGTGCTAGAGATTTAGGCGGGGGCGCATCCTATAATTCACCCCTCCACTTT. As protein: CSARDLGGGASYNSPLHF.

V usage is TRBV9 and J usage is TRBJ1-2, with 7 bases fitting TRBD1. V was pared by 2 bases and J by 7 bases, with 8 bases of the junction left unmatched. CDR3 length: 14 residues. Per germline, CDR1 SGDLS and CDR2 YYNGEE. Here the CDR3 DNA reads TGTGCCAGCAGCGTTTACAGGGGCGGCAGTGGCTACACCTTC. Its translation is CASSVYRGGSGYTF.

This clonotype was seen many times. The chain joins TRBV10-3 to TRBJ2-3; 10 bases align to TRBD2. The germline V gene encodes CDR1 ENHRY and CDR2 SYGVKD. The CDR3 has 15 residues. The trim removed 6 bases at V and 1 base at J, leaving 4 bases unmatched. CDR3 amino acids: CAISPLAGGTDTQYF. CDR3 DNA: TGTGCCATCAGCCCTCTAGCGGGGGGCACAGATACGCAGTATTTT.

The J gene is TRBJ2-7, the V gene TRBV20-1; 11 bases are shared with TRBD2. Germline V gene sequence: CDR1 DFQATT, CDR2 SNEGSKA (reference sequence). The ends lost 7 bases at V and 2 bases at J; junction bases unmatched: 7. The CDR3 runs 14 residues. CDR3 sequence: CSVTGLAGTYEQYF. The CDR3 nucleotides are TGCAGTGTCACCGGACTAGCGGGTACCTACGAGCAGTACTTC.

This clonotype occurred a few times. The chain joins TRBV12-3 or TRBV12-4 to TRBJ2-1, with a weak D call TRBD2 (5 bases). V was trimmed by 7 bases and J by 0 bases, leaving 10 bases between them. The CDR3 extends over 14 amino acids. The CDR3 protein is CASTRGSSYNEQFF. The CDR3 bases are TGTGCCAGCACCCGAGGGAGCTCCTACAATGAGCAGTTCTTC.